These 27 T cell receptor beta chains originate from one sample sequenced in a study of blood T cell repertoires in COVID-19. Produced via immunoSEQ multiplex PCR; TCRdb's table is partial and in-frame only. The table records over 100,000 clones, roughly 90% of them present only once. The sample comprised peripheral blood. The receptors stem from a woman in her forties or fifties with COVID-19, enrolled during active disease.

The chain has TRBV5-1 and TRBJ2-7, with 9 bases that match TRBD2. CDR1 and CDR2 from the germline V gene are SGHRS and YFSETQ. With V trimmed by 4 bases and J by 7 bases, 9 bases remained unmatched. The CDR3 has 14 amino acids. The CDR3 bases are TGCGCCAGCAGCCCGGCGGGGGGGTATGGGGAGCAGTACTTC. Translated, it gives CASSPAGGYGEQYF.

The rearrangement joins TRBV4-1 to TRBJ2-1; TRBD1 is a possible D gene (6 bases). V lost 4 bases and J lost 8, with 9 bases in between. Germline V gene sequence: CDR1 MGHRA, CDR2 YSYEKL. There are 12 residues in the CDR3. The CDR3 region is CASSLRGDEQFF. In DNA, the CDR3 is TGCGCCAGCAGCCTCAGGGGCGATGAGCAGTTCTTC.

This rearrangement joins TRBV2 to TRBJ2-2; D might be TRBD1 (6 bases). This CDR3 contains 14 residues. Trimming shortened V by 7 bases and J by 5 bases, and 14 bases separated the two germline ends. Germline V CDR1 and CDR2: SNHLY, FYNNEI. The CDR3 DNA sequence: TGTGCCAGCAAGCAGGGGAAGGCGACCGGGGAGCTGTTTTTT. Translation: CASKQGKATGELFF.

This chain joins TRBV10-3 and TRBJ2-2, with 11 bases identical to TRBD2. The junction had 0 bases not matched to a gene; V was cut back by 2 bases and J by 1 base. This CDR3 is 16 amino acids long. The germline V gene encodes CDR1 ENHRY and CDR2 SYGVKD. Written as DNA, the CDR3 is TGTGCCATCAGTGAGACTAGCGGGGGGAACACCGGGGAGCTGTTTTTT. It translates to CAISETSGGNTGELFF.

The J gene is TRBJ2-7, the V gene TRBV6-1; 9 bases are a match to TRBD1. Per germline, CDR1 MNHNS and CDR2 SASEGT. This CDR3 region has 16 residues. V gave up 2 bases and J gave up 7 bases; unmatched junction bases: 12. CDR3 bases: TGTGCCAGCAGTGAATGGGGGACAGGGTATGGGGGGGAGCAGTACTTC. Translating gives CASSEWGTGYGGEQYF.

The rearrangement joins TRBV5-7 to TRBJ1-4; D remains ambiguous. TRBV5-7 is assigned to the ORF class and has an uncertain function. The V gene lost 3 bases and the J gene lost 12 bases, with 6 bases spanning the gap. The CDR3 loop spans 10 amino acids. The CDR3 region has the DNA TGTGCCAGCAGCTGGCCCCAACTGTTTTTT. It yields the protein CASSWPQLFF.

This chain connects TRBV14 to TRBJ2-1, with a weak D call TRBD2 (6 bases). V lost 2 bases to trimming and J lost 7 bases, with 12 bases between them. Germline V gene sequence: CDR1 SGHDN, CDR2 FVKESK. The CDR3 runs to 14 residues. The CDR3 loop reads CASSQPGRFNEQFF. CDR3 DNA: TGTGCCAGCAGCCAACCGGGGAGGTTTAATGAGCAGTTCTTC.

This chain links TRBV7-3 with TRBJ2-3, with 8 positions matching TRBD1. In germline, CDR1 is SGHTA, CDR2 FQGTGA. J lost 1 base, V lost 5 bases, and 2 bases had no gene match. The CDR3 spans 14 residues. CDR3 bases: TGTGCCAGCAGCCAGACAGGGGGCACAGATACGCAGTATTTT. Encoded protein: CASSQTGGTDTQYF.

This clone was observed a single time. The rearrangement joins TRBV4-1 to TRBJ2-7; tentatively, D is TRBD2 (5 bases). Germline CDR1 and CDR2: MGHRA and YSYEKL. V gave up 1 base and J gave up 2 bases, with 12 bases separating them. The CDR3 runs to 15 residues. The CDR3 nucleotides are TGCGCCAGCAGCCAAGGAGGCGGGCATCCCTACGAGCAGTACTTC. Protein product: CASSQGGGHPYEQYF.

The gene calls are TRBV3-1 (or the pseudogene TRBV3-2) and TRBJ1-1, with a weak D call TRBD1 (6 bases). V was shortened by 0 bases and J by 1 base, with 12 bases between the two germline ends. There are 16 residues in the CDR3. CDR1 is LGHDT, CDR2 YNNKEL, per germline (reference sequence). The CDR3, as DNA: TGTGCCAGCAGCCAAGAGGCGGGCAGGGGGAACACTGAAGCTTTCTTT. Amino acid sequence: CASSQEAGRGNTEAFF.

This chain uses TRBV7-6 with TRBJ2-7; D gene unclear. The V and J ends lost 0 bases and 4 bases respectively, with 13 bases between them. The germline V gene encodes CDR1 SGHVS and CDR2 FNYEAQ. The CDR3 has 15 amino acids. The CDR3 nucleotides read TGTGCCAGCAGCTTAGCGCCTCGCGATGCGTACGAGCAGTACTTC. Translation gives CASSLAPRDAYEQYF.

The rearrangement links TRBV4-3 to TRBJ2-2; TRBD1 matches at 7 bases. Germline V lookup: CDR1 LGHNA, CDR2 YSLEER. V was pared by 0 bases and J by 2 bases, with 9 bases of the junction left unmatched. The CDR3 has 18 residues. The DNA for the CDR3 is TGCGCCAGCAGCCAAGAGCCCCCCGGGACAGTAAACACCGGGGAGCTGTTTTTT. Translation gives CASSQEPPGTVNTGELFF.

This clone was counted between two and nine times. The genes are TRBV2 and TRBJ1-1; D is ambiguous. Per germline, CDR1 SNHLY and CDR2 FYNNEI. This CDR3 spans 14 amino acids. The V and J ends lost 6 bases and 3 bases respectively, with 14 bases between them. The DNA for the CDR3 is TGTGCCAGCAGAGACTACTACGGGGACACTGAAGCTTTCTTT. Residues: CASRDYYGDTEAFF.

The sample holds one count of this clone. This rearrangement joins TRBV28 to TRBJ2-4, with 8 bases lining up with TRBD1. The CDR3 has 13 residues. V was pared by 9 bases and J by 1 base, with 2 bases of the junction left unmatched. In germline, CDR1 is MDHEN, CDR2 SYDVKM. The CDR3 loop reads CASRQGAKNIQYF. The CDR3, as DNA: TGTGCCAGTCGACAGGGGGCCAAAAACATTCAGTACTTC.

This chain links TRBV27 with TRBJ2-7; 9 bases map to TRBD1. Per the germline V gene, CDR1 is MNHEY and CDR2 is SMNVEV (reference sequence). The V and J ends lost 4 bases and 1 base, in that order; junction bases with no gene match: 5. There are 15 residues in the CDR3. The CDR3 spells CASSYGTGISYEQYF. The CDR3 DNA reads as TGTGCCAGCAGTTATGGGACAGGGATTTCCTACGAGCAGTACTTC.

The chain employs TRBV27 and TRBJ2-2, with a possible D match to TRBD1 (5 bases). Germline V gene lookup returns CDR1 MNHEY and CDR2 SMNVEV (reference sequence). The length of the CDR3 is 14 residues. Trimming removed 3 bases from V and 3 bases from J, with 8 bases in between. CDR3 DNA sequence: TGTGCCAGCAGTTTGGGGCAGCACACCGGGGAGCTGTTTTTT. It specifies CASSLGQHTGELFF.

This sequence joins TRBV6-2 or TRBV6-3 and TRBJ1-1, with 9 nucleotides matching TRBD1. Germline CDR1 reads MNHEY; CDR2 reads SVGEGT. After removal of 5 bases from V and 1 base from J, the junction contained 2 bases not matched to a gene. The CDR3 loop spans 14 amino acids. CDR3 coding DNA: TGTGCCAGCAGTGACAGGGGGTCGAACACTGAAGCTTTCTTT. As protein: CASSDRGSNTEAFF.

The genes are TRBV11-2 and TRBJ2-3; the match to TRBD1 covers 10 bases. Germline V gene sequence: CDR1 SGHAT, CDR2 FQNNGV. J gave up 3 bases and V 2 bases, and 14 bases lay outside the gene matches. CDR3 size: 19 residues. DNA for the CDR3: TGTGCCAGCAGCTTATTAGTTAAAGGGACAGGGGACGGAACAGATACGCAGTATTTT. It yields the protein CASSLLVKGTGDGTDTQYF.

The chain combines TRBV15 with TRBJ1-2; D gene ambiguous. Trimming left V 3 bases short and J 8 bases short, with 10 bases between. The CDR3 contains 12 residues. Germline CDR1 is LNHNV and CDR2 is YYDKDF (reference sequence). The CDR3 nucleotides read TGTGCCACCAGCAGGCCGGCCGGGGGCTACACCTTC. It is translated as CATSRPAGGYTF.

The chain carries TRBV19 and TRBJ1-4; D may be TRBD1 (6 bases). The CDR3 contains 14 residues. The V gene's germline CDR1 is LNHDA and CDR2 SQIVND (reference sequence). Trimming took off 6 bases at V and 2 bases at J, with 10 bases between the two ends. The CDR3 protein is CASSQGFTNEKLFF. The CDR3 nucleotides are TGTGCCAGTAGCCAGGGGTTTACTAATGAAAAACTGTTTTTT.

This clone was seen more than once but under ten times. V and J are TRBV27 and TRBJ1-5, with a tentative D call TRBD1 (6 bases). Germline V gene lookup returns CDR1 MNHEY and CDR2 SMNVEV (reference sequence). V lost 2 bases to trimming and J lost 1 base, with 9 bases between them. CDR3 size: 15 residues. This CDR3 reads CASSLGGWSNQPQHF. The CDR3, as DNA: TGTGCCAGCAGTTTAGGGGGCTGGAGCAATCAGCCCCAGCATTTT.

V gene TRBV10-3 combines with J gene TRBJ1-1; TRBD1 might be the D (5 bases). CDR3 size: 14 residues. Germline CDR1 ENHRY, CDR2 SYGVKD. V lost 3 bases to trimming and J lost 4 bases, with 12 bases between them. This chain's CDR3 is CAISDQGLGTEAFF. For the CDR3, the DNA is TGTGCCATCAGTGACCAGGGTTTGGGCACTGAAGCTTTCTTT.

This clone is a singleton in its sample. This chain's CDR3 is CAWRTVGSPLHF. The CDR3 DNA sequence: TGTGCCTGGAGGACAGTAGGATCACCCCTCCACTTT. V gene TRBV30 combines with J gene TRBJ1-6, with D possibly being TRBD1 (5 bases). Per the germline V gene, CDR1 is GTSNPN and CDR2 is SVGIG (reference sequence). Trimming removed 3 bases from V and 10 bases from J, with 10 bases in between. The CDR3 contains 12 residues.

The chain recombines TRBV11-2 with TRBJ1-1; weak D call: TRBD1 (5 bases). The CDR3 has 14 residues. CDR1 is SGHAT and CDR2 is FQNNGV in the germline V gene. With 6 bases removed from V and 2 bases from J, the gap between germline ends came to 13 bases. This CDR3 reads CASRTTDRNTEAFF. The CDR3 DNA is TGTGCCAGCAGAACGACAGATAGAAACACTGAAGCTTTCTTT.

The genes are TRBV10-1 and TRBJ2-3, with TRBD1 matching over 7 bases. The CDR3 sequence is 15 residues long. CDR1 is WNHNN, CDR2 SYGVQD, per germline (reference sequence). V was pared by 2 bases and J by 1 base, with 3 bases of the junction left unmatched. Written as DNA, the CDR3 is TGCGCCAGCAGTGAGGGGCAGGGGGGCACAGATACGCAGTATTTT. It specifies CASSEGQGGTDTQYF.

The J gene is TRBJ1-1, the V gene TRBV7-9; no reliable D call. The V and J ends lost 4 bases and 2 bases respectively, with 14 bases between them. Looked up from germline, CDR1 is SEHNR and CDR2 is FQNEAQ (reference sequence). This CDR3 has 15 amino acids. CDR3 coding DNA: TGTGCCAGCAGCTATCAGAGGGTTTCAAACACTGAAGCTTTCTTT. It specifies CASSYQRVSNTEAFF.

CDR3 sequence (DNA): TGCGCCAGCAGAAAGGACAGGGGGCTTGCTCAGCCCCAGCATTTT. It is translated as CASRKDRGLAQPQHF. The chain has TRBV10-1 and TRBJ1-5, with 11 bases identical to TRBD1. The V gene's germline CDR1 is WNHNN and CDR2 SYGVQD (reference sequence). V was clipped by 6 bases and J by 6 bases; unmatched bases: 7. This CDR3 region has 15 residues.